This T cell receptor (beta chain) was observed in a study of identical twins. Whole-study results and caveats: Models predicted less out-of-frame TCR alpha sharing in monozygotic twins than was found. Partial confounding of zero-insertion analyses by invariant MAIT and iNKT cells was possible. There was an excess of low generation probability in the out-of-frame alpha sequences that twins shared.

Remarks on this clonotype: What it binds is not known.

The V segment lost 6 bases and the J segment 3 bases; nucleotides outside the gene matches: 2. This CDR3 region has 14 residues. Germline loops: CDR1 ENHRY, CDR2 SYGVKD. Each cDNA held unique molecular identifiers, and template switching gave it a universal primer site. Each CDR3 protein gets one entry after TCRdb re-called the 5' RACE reads with MiXCR. The data contain around 1.7 million distinct CDR3 sequences, about 31% of them singletons. The chain employs TRBV10-3 and TRBJ2-1, with 10 positions matching TRBD2. The origin of this receptor is a newborn girl in good health. The source material was cord blood. This CDR3 is CAISGTSVYNEQFF. For the CDR3, the DNA is TGTGCCATCAGCGGGACTAGCGTCTACAATGAGCAGTTCTTC.